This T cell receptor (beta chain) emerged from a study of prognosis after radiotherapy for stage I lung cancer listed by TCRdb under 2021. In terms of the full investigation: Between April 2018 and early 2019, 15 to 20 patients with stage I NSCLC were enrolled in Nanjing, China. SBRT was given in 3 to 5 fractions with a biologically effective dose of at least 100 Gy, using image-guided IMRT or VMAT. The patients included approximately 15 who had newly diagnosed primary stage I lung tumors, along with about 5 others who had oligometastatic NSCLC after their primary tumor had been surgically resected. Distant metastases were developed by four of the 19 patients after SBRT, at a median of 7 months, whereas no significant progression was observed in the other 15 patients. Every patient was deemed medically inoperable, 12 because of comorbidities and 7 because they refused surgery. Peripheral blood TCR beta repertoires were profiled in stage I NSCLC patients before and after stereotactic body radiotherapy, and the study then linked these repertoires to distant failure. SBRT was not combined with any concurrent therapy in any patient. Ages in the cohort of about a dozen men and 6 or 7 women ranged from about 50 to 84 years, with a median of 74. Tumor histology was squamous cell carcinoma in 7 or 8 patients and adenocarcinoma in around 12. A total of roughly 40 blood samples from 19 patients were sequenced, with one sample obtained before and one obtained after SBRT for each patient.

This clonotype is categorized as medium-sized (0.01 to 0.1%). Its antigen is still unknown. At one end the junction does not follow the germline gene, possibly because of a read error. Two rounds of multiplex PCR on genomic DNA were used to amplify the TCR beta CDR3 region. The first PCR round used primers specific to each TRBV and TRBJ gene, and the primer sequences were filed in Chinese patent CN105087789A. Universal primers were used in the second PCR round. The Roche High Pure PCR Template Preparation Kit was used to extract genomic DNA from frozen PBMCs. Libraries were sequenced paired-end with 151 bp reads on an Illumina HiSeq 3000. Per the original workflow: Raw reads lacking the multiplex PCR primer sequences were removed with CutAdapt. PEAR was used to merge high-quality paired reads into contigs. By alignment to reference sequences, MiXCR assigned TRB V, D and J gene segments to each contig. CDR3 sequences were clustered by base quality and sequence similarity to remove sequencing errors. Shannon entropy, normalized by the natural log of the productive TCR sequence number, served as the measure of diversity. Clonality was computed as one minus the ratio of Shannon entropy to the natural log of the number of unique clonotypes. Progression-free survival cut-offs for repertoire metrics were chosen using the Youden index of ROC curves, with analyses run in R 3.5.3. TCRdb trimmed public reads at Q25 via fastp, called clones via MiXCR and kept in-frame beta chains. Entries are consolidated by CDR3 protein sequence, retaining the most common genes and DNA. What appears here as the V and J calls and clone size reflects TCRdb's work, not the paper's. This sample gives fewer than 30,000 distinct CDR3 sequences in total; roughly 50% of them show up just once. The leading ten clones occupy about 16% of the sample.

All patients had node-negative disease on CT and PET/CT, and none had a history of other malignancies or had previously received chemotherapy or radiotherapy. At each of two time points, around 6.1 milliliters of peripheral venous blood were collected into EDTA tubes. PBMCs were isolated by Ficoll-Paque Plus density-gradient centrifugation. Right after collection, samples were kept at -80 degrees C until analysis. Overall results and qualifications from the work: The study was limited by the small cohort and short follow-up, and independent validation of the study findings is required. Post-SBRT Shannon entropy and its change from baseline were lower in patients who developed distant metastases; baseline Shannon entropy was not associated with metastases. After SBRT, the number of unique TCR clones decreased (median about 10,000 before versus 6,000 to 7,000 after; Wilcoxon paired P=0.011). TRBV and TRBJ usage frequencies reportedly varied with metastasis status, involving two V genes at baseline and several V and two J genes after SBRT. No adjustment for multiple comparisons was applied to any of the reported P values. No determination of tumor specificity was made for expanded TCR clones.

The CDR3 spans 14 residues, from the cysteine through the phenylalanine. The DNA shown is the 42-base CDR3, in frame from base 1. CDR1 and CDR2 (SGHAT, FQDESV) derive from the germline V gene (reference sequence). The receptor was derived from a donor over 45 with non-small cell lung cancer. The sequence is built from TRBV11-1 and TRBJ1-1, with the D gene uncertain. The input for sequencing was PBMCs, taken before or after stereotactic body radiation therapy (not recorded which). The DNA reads TGTGCCAGCAGCTTAGTAGAATCCAACAAAGGGAGCTGCTTT. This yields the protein CASSLVESNKGSCF.